This T cell receptor beta chain is from a study of cytomegalovirus exposure and HLA in healthy donors. Overall study: Clustering assigned 70% to 85% of the approximately 400 genotyped donors to the Caucasian-associated ancestry cluster.

The study ran its PCR with 60 Vbeta and 13 Jbeta primers. Methods used by the authors: Later, 65 million to 85 million unique TCR beta chains were counted in an analysis, and approximately 10 million of them were shared. Sequencing used immunoSEQ multiplex PCR; TCRdb keeps in-frame clones, though not all of them. The V and J calls and clone size were taken over from that table, and D and trimming were inferred from the DNA. Of 150,000 to 180,000 clones listed, over 70% are singletons. Overall study results and limits: High specificity and sensitivity for cytomegalovirus status were reported for the classifier. An assumption of roughly uniform sequencing depth across donors underlay the presence/absence analyses.

In the case of this clone: Its target is not known. The same CDR3 is also encoded by other DNA sequences in this sample.

Trimming at V came to 0 bases and at J to 6 bases, leaving 2 bases not matched to a gene. The CDR3 runs 12 residues. The V gene's germline CDR1 is GTSNPN and CDR2 SVGIG (reference sequence). Source material: PBMCs. The chain couples TRBV30 to TRBJ2-7; 7 positions agree with TRBD1. The clonotype was recovered from a man under 40 in good health and CMV-seropositive. CDR3 loop: CAWSVSGGEQYF. The DNA of the CDR3 is TGTGCCTGGAGTGTGTCAGGGGGCGAGCAGTACTTC.